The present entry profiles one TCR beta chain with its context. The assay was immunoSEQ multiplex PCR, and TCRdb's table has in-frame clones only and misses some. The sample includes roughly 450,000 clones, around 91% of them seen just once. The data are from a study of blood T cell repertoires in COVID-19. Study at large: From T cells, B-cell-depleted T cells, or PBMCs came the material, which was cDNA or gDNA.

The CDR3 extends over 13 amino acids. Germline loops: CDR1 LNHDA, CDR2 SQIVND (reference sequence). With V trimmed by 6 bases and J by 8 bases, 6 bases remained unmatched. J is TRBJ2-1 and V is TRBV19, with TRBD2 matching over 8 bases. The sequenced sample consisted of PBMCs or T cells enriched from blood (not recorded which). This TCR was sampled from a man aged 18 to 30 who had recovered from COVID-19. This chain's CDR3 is CASRTGGRYEQFF. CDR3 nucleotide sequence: TGTGCCAGTAGGACGGGAGGGCGTTATGAGCAGTTCTTC.